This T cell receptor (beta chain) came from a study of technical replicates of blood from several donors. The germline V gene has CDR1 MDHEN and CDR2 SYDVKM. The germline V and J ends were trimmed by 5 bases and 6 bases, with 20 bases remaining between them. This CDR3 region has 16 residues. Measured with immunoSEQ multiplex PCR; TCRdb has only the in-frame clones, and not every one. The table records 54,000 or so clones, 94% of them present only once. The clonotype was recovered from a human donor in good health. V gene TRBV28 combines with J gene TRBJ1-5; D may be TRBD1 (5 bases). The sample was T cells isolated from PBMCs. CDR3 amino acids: CASSLLPSGPFQPQHF. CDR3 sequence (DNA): TGTGCCAGCAGTCTCCTTCCTTCAGGGCCCTTTCAGCCCCAGCATTTT.